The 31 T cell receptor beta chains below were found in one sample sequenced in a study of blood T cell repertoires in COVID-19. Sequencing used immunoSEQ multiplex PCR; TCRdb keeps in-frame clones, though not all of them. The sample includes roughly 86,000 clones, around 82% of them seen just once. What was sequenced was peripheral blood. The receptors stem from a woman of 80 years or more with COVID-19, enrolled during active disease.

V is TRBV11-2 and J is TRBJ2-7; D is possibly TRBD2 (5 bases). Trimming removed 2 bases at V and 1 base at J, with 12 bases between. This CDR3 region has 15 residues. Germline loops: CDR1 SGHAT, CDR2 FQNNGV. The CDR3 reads CASSLREGVSYEQYF. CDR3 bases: TGTGCCAGCAGCTTACGAGAGGGCGTATCCTACGAGCAGTACTTC.

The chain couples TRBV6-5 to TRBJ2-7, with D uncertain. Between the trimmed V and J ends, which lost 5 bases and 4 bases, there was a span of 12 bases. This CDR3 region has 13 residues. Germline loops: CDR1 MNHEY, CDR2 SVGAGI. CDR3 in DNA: TGTGCCAGCAGTCCCCCACTTAGTTACGAGCAGTACTTC. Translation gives CASSPPLSYEQYF.

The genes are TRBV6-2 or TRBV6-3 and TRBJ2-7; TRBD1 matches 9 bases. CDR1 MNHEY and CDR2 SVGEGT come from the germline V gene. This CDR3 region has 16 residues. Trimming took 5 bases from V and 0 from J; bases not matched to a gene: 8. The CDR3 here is CASSVTGQGNSYEQYF. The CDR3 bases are TGTGCCAGCAGTGTCACGGGACAGGGCAACTCCTACGAGCAGTACTTC.

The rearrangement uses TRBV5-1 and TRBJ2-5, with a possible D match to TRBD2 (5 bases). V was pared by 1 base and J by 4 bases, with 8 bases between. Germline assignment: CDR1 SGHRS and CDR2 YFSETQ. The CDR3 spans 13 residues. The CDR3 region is CASSLFEGETQYF. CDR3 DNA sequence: TGCGCCAGCAGCTTGTTCGAGGGAGAGACCCAGTACTTC.

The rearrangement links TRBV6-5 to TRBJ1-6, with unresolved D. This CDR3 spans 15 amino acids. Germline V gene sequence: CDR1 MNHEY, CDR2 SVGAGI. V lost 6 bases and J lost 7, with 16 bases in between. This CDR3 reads CASRTTTSGNSPLHF. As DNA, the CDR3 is TGTGCCAGCAGAACTACGACAAGCGGAAATTCACCCCTCCACTTT.

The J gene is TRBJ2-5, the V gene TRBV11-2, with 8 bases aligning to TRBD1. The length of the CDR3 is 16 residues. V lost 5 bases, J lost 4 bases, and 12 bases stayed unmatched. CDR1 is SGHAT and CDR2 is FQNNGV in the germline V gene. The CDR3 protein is CASSPGPGGFVETQYF. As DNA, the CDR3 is TGTGCCAGCAGCCCGGGCCCAGGGGGCTTTGTAGAGACCCAGTACTTC.

CDR3 DNA sequence: TGTGCCTGGCGACAGGTCACAGATACGCAGTATTTT. This sequence encodes CAWRQVTDTQYF. The chain recombines TRBV30 with TRBJ2-3; D possibly corresponds to TRBD1 (6 bases). CDR1 and CDR2 from the germline V gene are GTSNPN and SVGIG (reference sequence). This CDR3 spans 12 amino acids. Trimming left V 5 bases short and J 2 bases short, with 8 bases between. The entire variable domain, with the rest obtained from reference TRBV30 and TRBJ2-3, is as follows: SQTIHQWPATLVQPVGSPLSLECTVEGTSNPNLYWYRQAAGRGLQLLFYSVGIGQISSEVPQNLSASRPQDRQFILSSKKLLLSDSGFYLCAWRQVTDTQYFGPGTRLTVL.

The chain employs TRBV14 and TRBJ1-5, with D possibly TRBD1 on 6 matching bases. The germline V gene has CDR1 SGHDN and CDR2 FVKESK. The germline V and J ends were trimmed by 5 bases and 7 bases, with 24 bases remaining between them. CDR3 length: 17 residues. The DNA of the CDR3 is TGTGCCAGCAGCGAAAGGGGTGGCAGGGGATGTAGGCAGCCCCAGCATTTT. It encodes CASSERGGRGCRQPQHF.

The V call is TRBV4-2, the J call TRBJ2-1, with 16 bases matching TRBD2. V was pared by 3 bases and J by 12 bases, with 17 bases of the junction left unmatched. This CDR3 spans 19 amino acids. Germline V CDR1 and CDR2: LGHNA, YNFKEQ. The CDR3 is CASSQRRPTGLAGGPSQFF. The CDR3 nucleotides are TGTGCCAGCAGCCAGAGGCGACCGACGGGACTAGCGGGAGGGCCGTCGCAGTTCTTC.

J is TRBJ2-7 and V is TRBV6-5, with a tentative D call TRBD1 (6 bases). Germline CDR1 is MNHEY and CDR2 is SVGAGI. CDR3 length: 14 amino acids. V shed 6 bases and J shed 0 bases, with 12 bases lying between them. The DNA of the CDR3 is TGTGCCAGCAGCCACGGGACACGCTCCTACGAGCAGTACTTC. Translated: CASSHGTRSYEQYF.

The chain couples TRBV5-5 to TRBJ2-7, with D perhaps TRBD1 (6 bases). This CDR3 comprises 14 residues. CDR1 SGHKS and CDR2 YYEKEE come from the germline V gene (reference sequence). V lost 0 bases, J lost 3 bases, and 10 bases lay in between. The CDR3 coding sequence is TGTGCCAGCAGCTTGGAACAGGGAATCTACGAGCAGTACTTC. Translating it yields CASSLEQGIYEQYF.

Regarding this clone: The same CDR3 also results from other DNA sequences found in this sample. CDR3 sequence reads: CALYGYTF. In nucleotides, the CDR3 is TGTGCCTTATATGGCTACACCTTC. V usage is TRBV30 and J usage is TRBJ1-2; D uncertain. With 7 bases removed from V and 5 bases from J, the gap between germline ends came to 2 bases. The CDR3 contains 8 residues. In germline, CDR1 is GTSNPN, CDR2 SVGIG (reference sequence).

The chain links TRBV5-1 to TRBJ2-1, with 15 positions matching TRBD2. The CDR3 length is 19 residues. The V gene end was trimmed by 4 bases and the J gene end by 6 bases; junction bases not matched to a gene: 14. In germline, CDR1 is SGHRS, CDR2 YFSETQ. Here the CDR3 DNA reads TGCGCCAGCAGCGAGGGACTAGCGGGAGGAGGAGTGGGAGGCAATGAGCAGTTCTTC. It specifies CASSEGLAGGGVGGNEQFF.

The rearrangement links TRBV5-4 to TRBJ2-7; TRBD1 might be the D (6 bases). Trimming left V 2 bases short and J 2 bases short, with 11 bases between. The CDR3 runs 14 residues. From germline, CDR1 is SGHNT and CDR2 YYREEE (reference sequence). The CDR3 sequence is CASSFSGQPYEQYF. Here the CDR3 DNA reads TGTGCCAGCAGCTTTTCAGGACAGCCCTACGAGCAGTACTTC.

CDR3 loop: CASSQHWVRGRISIGELFF. The CDR3 nucleotides are TGTGCCAGCAGCCAGCATTGGGTCCGCGGGAGGATCAGTATCGGGGAGCTGTTTTTT. The chain recombines TRBV3-1 (or the pseudogene TRBV3-2) with TRBJ2-2; 8 positions agree with TRBD2. The J segment lost 7 bases and the V segment lost 3 bases, leaving 19 bases of the junction unmatched. Germline V gene data show CDR1 as LGHDT and CDR2 as YNNKEL (reference sequence). This CDR3 has 19 amino acids.

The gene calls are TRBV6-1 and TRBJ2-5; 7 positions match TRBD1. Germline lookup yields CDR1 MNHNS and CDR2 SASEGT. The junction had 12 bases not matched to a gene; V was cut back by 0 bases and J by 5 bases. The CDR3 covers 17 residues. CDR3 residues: CASSEARDRQPAETQYF. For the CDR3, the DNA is TGTGCCAGCAGTGAAGCTCGGGACAGACAACCTGCGGAGACCCAGTACTTC.

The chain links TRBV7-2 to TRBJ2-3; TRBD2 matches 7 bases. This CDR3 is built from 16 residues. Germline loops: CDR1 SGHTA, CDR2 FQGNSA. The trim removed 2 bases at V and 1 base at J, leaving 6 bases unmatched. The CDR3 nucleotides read TGTGCCAGCAGCTTAACCGGGACTATCCGCACAGATACGCAGTATTTT. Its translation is CASSLTGTIRTDTQYF.

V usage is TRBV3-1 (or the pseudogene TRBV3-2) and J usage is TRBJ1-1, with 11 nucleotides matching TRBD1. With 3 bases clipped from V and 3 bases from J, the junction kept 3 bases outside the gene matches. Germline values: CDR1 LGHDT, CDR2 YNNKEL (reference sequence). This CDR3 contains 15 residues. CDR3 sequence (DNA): TGTGCCAGCAGCCAGGGGACAGGGGGAGACACTGAAGCTTTCTTT. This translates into CASSQGTGGDTEAFF.

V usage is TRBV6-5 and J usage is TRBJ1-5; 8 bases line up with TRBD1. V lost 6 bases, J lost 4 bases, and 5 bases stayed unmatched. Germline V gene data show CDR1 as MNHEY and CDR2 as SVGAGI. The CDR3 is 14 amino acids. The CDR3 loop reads CASRRQGLNQPQHF. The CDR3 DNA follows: TGTGCCAGCAGGAGACAGGGGCTAAATCAGCCCCAGCATTTT.

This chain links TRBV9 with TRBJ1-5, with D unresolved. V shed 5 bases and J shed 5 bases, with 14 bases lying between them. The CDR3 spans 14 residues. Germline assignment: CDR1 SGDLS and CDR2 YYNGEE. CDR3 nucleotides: TGTGCCAGCAGTACCGGAGGGAGGGATCAGCCCCAGCATTTT. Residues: CASSTGGRDQPQHF.

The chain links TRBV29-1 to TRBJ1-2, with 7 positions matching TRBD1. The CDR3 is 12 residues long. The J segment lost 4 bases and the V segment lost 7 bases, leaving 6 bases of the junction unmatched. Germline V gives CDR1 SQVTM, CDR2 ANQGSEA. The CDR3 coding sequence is TGCAGCGCCCGGGGACAGTTCTATGGCTACACCTTC. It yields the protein CSARGQFYGYTF.

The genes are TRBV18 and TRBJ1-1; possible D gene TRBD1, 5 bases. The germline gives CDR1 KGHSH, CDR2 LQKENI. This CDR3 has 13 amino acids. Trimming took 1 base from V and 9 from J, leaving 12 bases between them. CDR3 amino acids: CASSPQGTDQAFF. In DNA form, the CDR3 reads TGTGCCAGCTCACCACAGGGGACTGATCAAGCTTTCTTT.

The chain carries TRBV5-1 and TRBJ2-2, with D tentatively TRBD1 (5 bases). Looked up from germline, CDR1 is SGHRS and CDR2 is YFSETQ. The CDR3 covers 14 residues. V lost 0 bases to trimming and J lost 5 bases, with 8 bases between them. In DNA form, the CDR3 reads TGCGCCAGCAGCTTGGGGTCAGGGACCGGGGAGCTGTTTTTT. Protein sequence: CASSLGSGTGELFF.

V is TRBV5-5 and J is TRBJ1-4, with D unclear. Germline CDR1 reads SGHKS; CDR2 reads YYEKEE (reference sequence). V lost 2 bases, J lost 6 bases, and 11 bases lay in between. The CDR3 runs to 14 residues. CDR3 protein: CASSLDGGYEKLFF. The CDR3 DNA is TGTGCCAGCAGCTTAGACGGAGGATATGAAAAACTGTTTTTT.

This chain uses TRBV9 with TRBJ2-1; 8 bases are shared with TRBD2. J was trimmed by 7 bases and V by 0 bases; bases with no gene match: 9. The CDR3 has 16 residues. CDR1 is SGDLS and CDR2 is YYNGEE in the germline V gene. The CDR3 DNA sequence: TGTGCCAGCAGCGTAGGTTCGGGAGGGGTTAGGAATGAGCAGTTCTTC. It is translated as CASSVGSGGVRNEQFF.

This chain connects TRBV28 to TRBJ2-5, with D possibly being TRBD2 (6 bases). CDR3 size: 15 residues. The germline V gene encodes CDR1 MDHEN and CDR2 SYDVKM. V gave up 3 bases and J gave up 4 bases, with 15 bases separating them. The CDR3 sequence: CASSLGGAGTETQYF. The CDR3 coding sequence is TGTGCCAGCAGTTTGGGCGGGGCCGGCACAGAGACCCAGTACTTC.

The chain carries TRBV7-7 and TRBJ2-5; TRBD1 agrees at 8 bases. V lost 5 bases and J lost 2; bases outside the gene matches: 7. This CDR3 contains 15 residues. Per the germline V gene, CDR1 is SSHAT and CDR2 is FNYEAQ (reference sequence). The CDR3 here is CASSPGQERQETQYF. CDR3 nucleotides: TGTGCCAGCAGCCCGGGACAGGAGAGACAAGAGACCCAGTACTTC.

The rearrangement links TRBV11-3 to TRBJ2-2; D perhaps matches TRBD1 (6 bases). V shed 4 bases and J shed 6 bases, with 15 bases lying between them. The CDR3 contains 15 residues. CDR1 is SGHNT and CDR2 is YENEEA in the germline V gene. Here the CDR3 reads CASSSTPTGAGELFF. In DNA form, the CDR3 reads TGTGCCAGCAGCTCGACGCCGACAGGCGCCGGGGAGCTGTTTTTT.

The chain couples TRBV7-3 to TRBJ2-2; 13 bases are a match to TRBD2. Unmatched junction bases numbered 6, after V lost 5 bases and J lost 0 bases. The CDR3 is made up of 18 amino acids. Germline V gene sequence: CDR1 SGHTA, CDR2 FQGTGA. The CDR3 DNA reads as TGTGCCAGCAGCACCCGGACTAGCGGGAGCGCGAACACCGGGGAGCTGTTTTTT. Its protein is CASSTRTSGSANTGELFF.

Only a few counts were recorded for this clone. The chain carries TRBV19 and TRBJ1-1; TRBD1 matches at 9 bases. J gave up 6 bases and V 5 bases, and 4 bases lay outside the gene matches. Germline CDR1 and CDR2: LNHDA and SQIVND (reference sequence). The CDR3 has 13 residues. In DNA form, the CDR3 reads TGTGCCAGTAGTGATGACAGGGGGTCTGAAGCTTTCTTT. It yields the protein CASSDDRGSEAFF.

CDR3 DNA: TGTGCCTGGAGTGGGGCGGGTCGCTATGGCTACACCTTC. The encoded protein is CAWSGAGRYGYTF. The chain carries TRBV30 and TRBJ1-2; D not resolved. From germline, CDR1 is GTSNPN and CDR2 SVGIG (reference sequence). V was trimmed by 1 base and J by 4 bases, leaving 10 bases between them. The CDR3 runs to 13 residues.